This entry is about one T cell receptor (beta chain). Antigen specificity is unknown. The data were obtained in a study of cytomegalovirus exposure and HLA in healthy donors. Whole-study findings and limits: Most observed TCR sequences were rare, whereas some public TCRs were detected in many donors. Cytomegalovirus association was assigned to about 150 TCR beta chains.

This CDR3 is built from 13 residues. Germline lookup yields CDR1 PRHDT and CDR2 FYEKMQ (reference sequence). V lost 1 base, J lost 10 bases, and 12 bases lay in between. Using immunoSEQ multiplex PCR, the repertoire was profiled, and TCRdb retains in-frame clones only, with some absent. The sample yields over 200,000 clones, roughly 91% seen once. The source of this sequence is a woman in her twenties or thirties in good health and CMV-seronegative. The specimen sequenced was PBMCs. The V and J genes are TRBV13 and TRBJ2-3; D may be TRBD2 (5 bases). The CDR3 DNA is TGTGCCAGCAGCTTAGTCACTAGTCCCGCGCAGTATTTT. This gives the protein CASSLVTSPAQYF. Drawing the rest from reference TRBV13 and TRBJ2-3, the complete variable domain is AAGVIQSPRHLIKEKRETATLKCYPIPRHDTVYWYQQGPGQDPQFLISFYEKMQSDKGSIPDRFSAQQFSDYHSELNMSSLELGDSALYFCASSLVTSPAQYFGPGTRLTVL.